This T cell receptor (beta chain) appears in the sequencing data of a study of Ad26.COV2.S vaccination and SARS-CoV-2 variants. Noted treatment: 15 to 20 received Ad26.COV2.S at low or high dose, single or two shots; roughly five received placebo; per-sample allocation not given. Each sample was drawn 63 days after the first injection (of vaccine or placebo). An Ad26 vector expressing Wuhan-strain SARS-CoV-2 spike constituted the vaccine. The protocol was immunoSEQ multiplex PCR, while the TCRdb copy is restricted to in-frame clones and leaves out a portion. The profile shows about 400,000 clones, roughly 90% of them singletons. The sample in question was peripheral blood, obtained in a trial of Ad26.COV2.S vaccine versus placebo. This TCR came from a person aged 18-60 years who received the Ad26.COV2.S COVID-19 vaccine or a placebo.

The CDR3 spells CASSPLDPPYEQYF. The CDR3 nucleotides are TGCGCCAGCAGCCCACTTGACCCGCCCTACGAGCAGTACTTC. The genes are TRBV4-1 and TRBJ2-7; D call uncertain. The CDR3 length is 14 residues. Between the trimmed V and J ends, which lost 4 bases and 2 bases, there was a span of 12 bases. Germline-derived CDR1 and CDR2 are MGHRA and YSYEKL.